Listed below are T cell receptor beta chains from one sample, sequenced in a study of T cell responses to AZD1222 COVID-19 vaccine. Assay: immunoSEQ multiplex PCR; the TCRdb copy retains only in-frame clones and omits some. In the table there are around 110,000 clones, roughly nine tenths of which are singletons. This specimen was peripheral blood, taken 28 days after the second AZD1222 dose. The receptors come from an adult who received the AZD1222 COVID-19 vaccine. The CDR3 runs from the conserved cysteine through the conserved F or W. The D gene is left open where the match is weak. Not every row has a clone size; where given, it reads once, few, many or a size class.

d_call clone_size j_call v_call cdr3_aa cdr3_nt
- - TRBJ1-2 TRBV27 CASSQRGVGFYGYTF TGTGCCAGCAGTCAGAGGGGTGTCGGGTTCTATGGCTACACCTTC
TRBD2 - TRBJ2-2 TRBV4-2 CASSTSGSITGELFF TGTGCCAGCAGTACTAGCGGGAGTATCACCGGGGAGCTGTTTTTT
TRBD2 - TRBJ2-3 TRBV5-5 CASSSLAGYTDTQYF TGTGCCAGCAGCTCACTAGCGGGGTACACAGATACGCAGTATTTT
TRBD2 - TRBJ2-2 TRBV20-1 CSASSLAGSNRNTGELFF TGCAGTGCTAGTTCGTTAGCGGGATCTAATCGGAACACCGGGGAGCTGTTTTTT
- - TRBJ1-3 TRBV3-1/TRBV3-2 CASSQGGLSGLSGNTIYF TGTGCCAGCAGCCAAGGAGGTCTTTCAGGTCTCTCTGGAAACACCATATATTTT
- - TRBJ2-5 TRBV27 CASSSGWQGKETQYF TGTGCCAGCAGTTCAGGGTGGCAGGGGAAAGAGACCCAGTACTTC
- - TRBJ2-5 TRBV7-6 CASSTPGTLKETQYF TGTGCCAGCAGCACTCCCGGGACTTTAAAGGAGACCCAGTACTTC
TRBD2 - TRBJ2-7 TRBV6-4 CANRSGSGDEQYF TGTGCCAACAGGAGCGGGAGTGGGGACGAGCAGTACTTC
TRBD1 - TRBJ1-2 TRBV28 CASSSTGAGYTF TGTGCCAGCAGTAGCACAGGGGCCGGCTACACCTTC
- - TRBJ2-1 TRBV3-1/TRBV3-2 CASSQGLANEQFF TGTGCCAGCAGCCAGGGACTGGCTAATGAGCAGTTCTTC
- - TRBJ1-1 TRBV18 CASSPQITEAFF TGTGCCAGCTCACCACAAATCACTGAAGCTTTCTTT
- - TRBJ1-4 TRBV27 CASSLVGAEYNEKLFF TGTGCCAGCAGTTTAGTGGGAGCCGAGTATAATGAAAAACTGTTTTTT
TRBD2 - TRBJ2-7 TRBV15 CATSRGGVVAGDKYGQYF TGTGCCACCAGCAGAGGAGGAGTGGTAGCGGGAGATAAATACGGGCAGTACTTC
- - TRBJ1-1 TRBV6-5 CASSYSSRGVGTEAFF TGTGCCAGCAGTTACTCGTCCCGGGGTGTCGGCACTGAAGCTTTCTTT
- - TRBJ1-6 TRBV9 CASSVKAVAVGNSPLHF TGTGCCAGCAGCGTTAAGGCCGTGGCCGTGGGGAATTCACCCCTCCACTTT
- - TRBJ1-1 TRBV20-1 CSASRGVGTEAFF TGCAGTGCTAGTAGGGGTGTGGGGACTGAAGCTTTCTTT
TRBD2 - TRBJ2-7 TRBV7-2 CASSLNSGSWDEQYF TGTGCCAGCAGCTTAAACAGCGGGAGTTGGGACGAGCAGTACTTC
- - TRBJ1-4 TRBV21-1 CAILKSPTNEKLFF TGTGCCATTCTAAAGTCTCCAACTAATGAAAAACTGTTTTTT
- once TRBJ2-7 TRBV4-2 CASSQDKGLSDEQYF TGTGCCAGCAGCCAAGATAAGGGGCTCTCTGACGAGCAGTACTTC
- - TRBJ2-1 TRBV7-9 CASSLSSGNEQFF TGTGCCAGCAGCTTGTCCTCCGGCAATGAGCAGTTCTTC
TRBD2 - TRBJ2-1 TRBV7-3 CASSSRTSTEMAYNEQFF TGTGCCAGCAGCTCCCGGACTAGCACAGAAATGGCCTACAATGAGCAGTTCTTC
TRBD2 - TRBJ2-1 TRBV7-8 CASSLALAGGLSYNEQFF TGTGCCAGCAGCTTAGCCCTAGCGGGAGGCCTCTCCTACAATGAGCAGTTCTTC
- - TRBJ2-7 TRBV6-4 CASSEYAGGPYEQYF TGTGCCAGCAGTGAGTATGCGGGCGGGCCCTACGAGCAGTACTTC
TRBD1 few TRBJ1-1 TRBV6-5 CASSYTGEWTEAFF TGTGCCAGCAGTTATACAGGGGAGTGGACTGAAGCTTTCTTT